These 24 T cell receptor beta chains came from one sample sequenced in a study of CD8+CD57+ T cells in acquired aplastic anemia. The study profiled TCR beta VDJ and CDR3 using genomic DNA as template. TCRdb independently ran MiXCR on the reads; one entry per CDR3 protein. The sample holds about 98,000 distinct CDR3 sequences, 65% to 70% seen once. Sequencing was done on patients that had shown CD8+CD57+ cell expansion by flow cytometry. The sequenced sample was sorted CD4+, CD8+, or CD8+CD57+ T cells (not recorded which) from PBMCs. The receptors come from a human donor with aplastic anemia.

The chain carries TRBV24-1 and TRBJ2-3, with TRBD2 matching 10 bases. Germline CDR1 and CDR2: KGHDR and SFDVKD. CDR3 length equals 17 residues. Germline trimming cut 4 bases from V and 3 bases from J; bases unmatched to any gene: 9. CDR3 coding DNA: TGTGCCACCAGTGACTCTCTAGCGGGAGCTAAAACAGATACGCAGTATTTT. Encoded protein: CATSDSLAGAKTDTQYF.

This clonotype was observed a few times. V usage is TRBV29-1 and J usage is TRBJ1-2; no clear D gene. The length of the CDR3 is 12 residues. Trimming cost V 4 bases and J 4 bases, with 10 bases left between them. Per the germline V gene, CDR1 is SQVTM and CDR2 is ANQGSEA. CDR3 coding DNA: TGCAGCGTTGTCCGCGGAAGCTATGGCTACACCTTC. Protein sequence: CSVVRGSYGYTF.

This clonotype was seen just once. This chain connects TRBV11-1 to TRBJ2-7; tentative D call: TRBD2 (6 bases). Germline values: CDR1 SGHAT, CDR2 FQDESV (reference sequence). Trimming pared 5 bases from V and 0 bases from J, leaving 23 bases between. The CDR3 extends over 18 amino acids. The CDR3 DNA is TGTGCCAGCAGCGGACCGGGAGTTCAAAGCTACAACTCCTACGAGCAGTACTTC. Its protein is CASSGPGVQSYNSYEQYF. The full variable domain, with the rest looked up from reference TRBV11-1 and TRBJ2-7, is EAEVAQSPRYKITEKSQAVAFWCDPISGHATLYWYRQILGQGPELLVQFQDESVVDDSQLPKDRFSAERLKGVDSTLKIQPAELGDSAMYLCASSGPGVQSYNSYEQYFGPGTRLTVT.

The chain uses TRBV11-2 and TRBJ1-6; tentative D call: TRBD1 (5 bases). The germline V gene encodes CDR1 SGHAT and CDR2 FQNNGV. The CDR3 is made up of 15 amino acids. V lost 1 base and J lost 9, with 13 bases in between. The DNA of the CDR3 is TGTGCCAGCAGCTTAGTTCCAGGGTTGGGTTCACCCCTCCACTTT. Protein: CASSLVPGLGSPLHF. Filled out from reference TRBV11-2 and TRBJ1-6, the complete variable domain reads EAGVAQSPRYKIIEKRQSVAFWCNPISGHATLYWYQQILGQGPKLLIQFQNNGVVDDSQLPKDRFSAERLKGVDSTLKIQPAKLEDSAVYLCASSLVPGLGSPLHFGNGTRLTVT.

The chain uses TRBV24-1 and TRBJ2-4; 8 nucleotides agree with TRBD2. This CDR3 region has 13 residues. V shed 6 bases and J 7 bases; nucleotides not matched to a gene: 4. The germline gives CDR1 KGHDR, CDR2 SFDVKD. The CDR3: CATSPTGGNIQYF. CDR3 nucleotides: TGTGCCACCAGTCCAACGGGGGGGAACATTCAGTACTTC.

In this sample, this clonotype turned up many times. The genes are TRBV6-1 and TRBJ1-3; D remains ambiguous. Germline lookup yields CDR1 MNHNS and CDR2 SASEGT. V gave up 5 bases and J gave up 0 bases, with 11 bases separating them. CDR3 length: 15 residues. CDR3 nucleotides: TGTGCCAGCAGTATGGCGGAGGACTCTGGAAACACCATATATTTT. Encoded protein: CASSMAEDSGNTIYF.

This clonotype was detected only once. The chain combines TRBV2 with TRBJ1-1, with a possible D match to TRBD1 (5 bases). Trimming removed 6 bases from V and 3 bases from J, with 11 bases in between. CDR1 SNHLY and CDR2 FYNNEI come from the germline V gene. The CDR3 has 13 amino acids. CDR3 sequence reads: CASRQGSHTEAFF. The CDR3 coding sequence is TGTGCCAGCAGGCAGGGATCGCACACTGAAGCTTTCTTT.

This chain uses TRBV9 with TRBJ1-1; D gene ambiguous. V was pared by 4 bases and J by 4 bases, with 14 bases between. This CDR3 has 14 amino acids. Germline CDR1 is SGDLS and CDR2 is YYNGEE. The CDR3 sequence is CASSLTVGGTEAFF. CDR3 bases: TGTGCCAGCAGCTTAACAGTCGGAGGCACTGAAGCTTTCTTT. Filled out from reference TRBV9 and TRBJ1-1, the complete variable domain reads DSGVTQTPKHLITATGQRVTLRCSPRSGDLSVYWYQQSLDQGLQFLIQYYNGEERAKGNILERFSAQQFPDLHSELNLSSLELGDSALYFCASSLTVGGTEAFFGQGTRLTVV.

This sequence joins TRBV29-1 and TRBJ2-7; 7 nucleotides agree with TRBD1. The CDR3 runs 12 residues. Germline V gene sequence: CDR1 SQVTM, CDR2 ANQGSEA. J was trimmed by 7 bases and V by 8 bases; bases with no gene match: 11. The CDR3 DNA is TGCAGCACCGACGGACAGGTGGGGGAGCAGTACTTC. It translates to CSTDGQVGEQYF.

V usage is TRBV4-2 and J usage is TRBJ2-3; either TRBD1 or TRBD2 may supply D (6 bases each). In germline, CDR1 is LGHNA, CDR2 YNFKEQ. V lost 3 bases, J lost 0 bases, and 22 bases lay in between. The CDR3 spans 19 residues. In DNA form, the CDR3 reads TGTGCCAGCAGCCACATGACTGGGCTAGGGGGGCCGAGCACAGATACGCAGTATTTT. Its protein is CASSHMTGLGGPSTDTQYF.

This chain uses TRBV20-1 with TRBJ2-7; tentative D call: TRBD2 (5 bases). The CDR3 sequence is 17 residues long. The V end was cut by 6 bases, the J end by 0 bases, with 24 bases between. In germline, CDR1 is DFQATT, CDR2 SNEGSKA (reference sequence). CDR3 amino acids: CSALAVSTGPRSYEQYF. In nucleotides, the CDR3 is TGCAGTGCCCTAGCAGTTAGCACCGGGCCCCGCTCCTACGAGCAGTACTTC.

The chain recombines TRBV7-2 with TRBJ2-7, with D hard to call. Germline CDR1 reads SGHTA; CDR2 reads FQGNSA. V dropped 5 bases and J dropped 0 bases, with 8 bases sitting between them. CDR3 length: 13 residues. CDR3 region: CASSIKSSYEQYF. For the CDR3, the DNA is TGTGCCAGCAGCATCAAGAGCTCCTACGAGCAGTACTTC. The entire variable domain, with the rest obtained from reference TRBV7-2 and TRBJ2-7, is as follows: GAGVSQSPSNKVTEKGKDVELRCDPISGHTALYWYRQSLGQGLEFLIYFQGNSAPDKSGLPSDRFSAERTGGSVSTLTIQRTQQEDSAVYLCASSIKSSYEQYFGPGTRLTVT.

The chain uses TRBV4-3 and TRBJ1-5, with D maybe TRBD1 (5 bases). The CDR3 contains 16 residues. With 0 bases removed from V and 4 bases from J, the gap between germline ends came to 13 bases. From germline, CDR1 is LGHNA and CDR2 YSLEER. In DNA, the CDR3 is TGCGCCAGCAGCCAAGATTTGGACGGGGGGAATCAGCCCCAGCATTTT. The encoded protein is CASSQDLDGGNQPQHF.

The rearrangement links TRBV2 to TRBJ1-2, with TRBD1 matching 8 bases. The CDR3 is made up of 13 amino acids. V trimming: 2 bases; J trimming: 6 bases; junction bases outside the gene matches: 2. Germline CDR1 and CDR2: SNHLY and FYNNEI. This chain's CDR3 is CASSEQGAHGYTF. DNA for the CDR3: TGTGCCAGCAGTGAACAGGGGGCGCATGGCTACACCTTC.

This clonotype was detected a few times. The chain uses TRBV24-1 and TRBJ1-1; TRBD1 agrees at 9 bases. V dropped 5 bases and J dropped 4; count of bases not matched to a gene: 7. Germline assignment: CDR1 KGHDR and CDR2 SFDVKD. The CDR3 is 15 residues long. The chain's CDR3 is CATSVPDRGGTEAFF. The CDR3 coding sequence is TGTGCCACCAGTGTCCCGGACAGGGGAGGCACTGAAGCTTTCTTT.

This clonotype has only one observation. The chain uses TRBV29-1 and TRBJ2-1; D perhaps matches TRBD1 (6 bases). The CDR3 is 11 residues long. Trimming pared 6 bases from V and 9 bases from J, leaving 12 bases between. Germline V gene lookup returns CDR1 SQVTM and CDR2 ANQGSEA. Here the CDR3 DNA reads TGCAGCGTCAGAACAGGGAGTGAGCAGTTCTTC. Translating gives CSVRTGSEQFF.

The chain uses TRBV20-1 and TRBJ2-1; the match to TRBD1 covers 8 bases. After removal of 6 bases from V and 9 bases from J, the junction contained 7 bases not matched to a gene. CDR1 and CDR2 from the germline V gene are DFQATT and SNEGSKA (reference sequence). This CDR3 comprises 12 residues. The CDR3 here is CSAVDRVSEQFF. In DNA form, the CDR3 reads TGCAGTGCAGTGGACAGGGTGAGTGAGCAGTTCTTC.

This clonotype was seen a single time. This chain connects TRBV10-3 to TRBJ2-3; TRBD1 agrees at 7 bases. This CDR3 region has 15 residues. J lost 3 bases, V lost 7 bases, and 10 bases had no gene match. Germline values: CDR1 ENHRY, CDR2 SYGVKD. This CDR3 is CAITGRQGATDTQYF. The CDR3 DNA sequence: TGTGCCATCACAGGGCGACAGGGAGCAACAGATACGCAGTATTTT.

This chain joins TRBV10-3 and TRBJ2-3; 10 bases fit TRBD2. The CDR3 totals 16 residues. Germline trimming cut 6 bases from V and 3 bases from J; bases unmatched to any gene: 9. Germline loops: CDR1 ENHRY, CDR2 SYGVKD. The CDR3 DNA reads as TGTGCCATCAGGCCATCAGCGGGAGGGCTAACAGATACGCAGTATTTT. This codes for CAIRPSAGGLTDTQYF.

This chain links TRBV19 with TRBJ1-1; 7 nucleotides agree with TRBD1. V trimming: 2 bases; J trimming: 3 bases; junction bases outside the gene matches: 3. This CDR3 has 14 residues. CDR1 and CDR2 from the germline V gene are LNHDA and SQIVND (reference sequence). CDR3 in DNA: TGTGCCAGTAGTATATCAGGGGGGGACACTGAAGCTTTCTTT. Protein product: CASSISGGDTEAFF.

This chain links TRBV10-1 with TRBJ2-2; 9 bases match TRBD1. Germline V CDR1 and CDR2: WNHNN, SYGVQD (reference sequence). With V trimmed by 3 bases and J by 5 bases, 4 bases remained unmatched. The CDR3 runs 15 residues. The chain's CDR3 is CASSDGTGWTGELFF. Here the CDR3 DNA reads TGCGCCAGCAGTGATGGGACAGGGTGGACCGGGGAGCTGTTTTTT.

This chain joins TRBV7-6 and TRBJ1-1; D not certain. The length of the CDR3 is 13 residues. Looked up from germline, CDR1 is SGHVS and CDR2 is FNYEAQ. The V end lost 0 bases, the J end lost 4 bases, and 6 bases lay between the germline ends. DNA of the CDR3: TGTGCCAGCAGCTTAGCTTGGGGCACTGAAGCTTTCTTT. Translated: CASSLAWGTEAFF.

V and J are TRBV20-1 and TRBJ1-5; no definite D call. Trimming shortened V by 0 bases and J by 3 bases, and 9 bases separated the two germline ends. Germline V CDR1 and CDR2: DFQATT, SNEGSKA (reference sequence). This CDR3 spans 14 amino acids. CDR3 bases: TGCAGTGCTAGAGATTGGCAATTCAATCAGCCCCAGCATTTT. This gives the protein CSARDWQFNQPQHF.

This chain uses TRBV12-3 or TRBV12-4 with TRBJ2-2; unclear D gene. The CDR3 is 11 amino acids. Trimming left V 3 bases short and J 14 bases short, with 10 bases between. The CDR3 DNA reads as TGTGCCAGCAGTTTGCTTCTAGAACTGTTTTTT. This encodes CASSLLLELFF.